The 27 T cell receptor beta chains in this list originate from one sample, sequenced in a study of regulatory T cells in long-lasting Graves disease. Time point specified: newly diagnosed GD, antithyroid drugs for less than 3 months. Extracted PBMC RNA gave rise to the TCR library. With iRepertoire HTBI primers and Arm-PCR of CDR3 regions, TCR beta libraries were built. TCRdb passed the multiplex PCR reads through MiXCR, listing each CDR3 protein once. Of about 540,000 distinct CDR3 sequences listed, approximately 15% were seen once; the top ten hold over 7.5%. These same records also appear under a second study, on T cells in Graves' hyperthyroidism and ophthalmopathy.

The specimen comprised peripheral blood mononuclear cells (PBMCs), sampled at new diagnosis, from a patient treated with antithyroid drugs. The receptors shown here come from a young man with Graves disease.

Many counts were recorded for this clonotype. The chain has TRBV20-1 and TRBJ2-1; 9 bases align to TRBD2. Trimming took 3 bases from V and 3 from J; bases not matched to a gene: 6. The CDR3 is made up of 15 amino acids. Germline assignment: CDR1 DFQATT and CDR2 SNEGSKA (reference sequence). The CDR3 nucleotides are TGCAGTGCTAGGGGACTAGCCGAATTCTACAATGAGCAGTTCTTC. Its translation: CSARGLAEFYNEQFF.

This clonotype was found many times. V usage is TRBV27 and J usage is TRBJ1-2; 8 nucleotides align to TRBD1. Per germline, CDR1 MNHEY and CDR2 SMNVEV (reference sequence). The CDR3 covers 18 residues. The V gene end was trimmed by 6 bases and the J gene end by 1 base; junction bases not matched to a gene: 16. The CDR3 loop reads CASRVQGRRGLVNYGYTF. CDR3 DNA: TGTGCCAGCAGGGTCCAGGGTCGCAGGGGGCTTGTTAACTATGGCTACACCTTC.

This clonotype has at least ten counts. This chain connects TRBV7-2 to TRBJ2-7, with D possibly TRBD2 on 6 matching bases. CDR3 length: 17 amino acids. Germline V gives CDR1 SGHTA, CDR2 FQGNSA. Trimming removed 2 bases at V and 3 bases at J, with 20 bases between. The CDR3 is CASSLLSPRLGGYEQYF. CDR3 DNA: TGTGCCAGCAGCTTATTGAGCCCCCGACTGGGAGGCTACGAGCAGTACTTC.

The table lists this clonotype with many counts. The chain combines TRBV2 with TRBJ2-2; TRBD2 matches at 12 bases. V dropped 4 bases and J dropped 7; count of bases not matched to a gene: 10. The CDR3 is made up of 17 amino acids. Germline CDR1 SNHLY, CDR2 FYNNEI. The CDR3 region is CASSVVTSGSMGGELFF. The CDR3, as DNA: TGTGCCAGCAGTGTCGTGACTAGCGGGAGTATGGGCGGGGAGCTGTTTTTT.

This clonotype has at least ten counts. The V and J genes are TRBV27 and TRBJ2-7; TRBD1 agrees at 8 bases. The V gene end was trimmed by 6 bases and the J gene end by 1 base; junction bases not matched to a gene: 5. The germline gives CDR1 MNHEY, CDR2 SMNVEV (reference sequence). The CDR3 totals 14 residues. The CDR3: CASRQQGVSYEQYF. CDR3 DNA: TGTGCCAGCAGGCAACAGGGGGTTTCCTACGAGCAGTACTTC.

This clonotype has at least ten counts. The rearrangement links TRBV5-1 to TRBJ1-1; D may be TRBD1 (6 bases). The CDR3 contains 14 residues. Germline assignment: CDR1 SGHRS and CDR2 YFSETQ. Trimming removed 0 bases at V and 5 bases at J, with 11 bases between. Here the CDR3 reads CASSLGQGLTEAFF. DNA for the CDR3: TGCGCCAGCAGCTTGGGTCAGGGGTTGACTGAAGCTTTCTTT.

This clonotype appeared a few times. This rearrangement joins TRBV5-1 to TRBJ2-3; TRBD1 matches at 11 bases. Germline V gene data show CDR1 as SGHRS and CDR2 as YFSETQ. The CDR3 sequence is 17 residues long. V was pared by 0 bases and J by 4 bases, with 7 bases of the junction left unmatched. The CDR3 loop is CASSLVGQGARADTQYF. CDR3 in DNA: TGCGCCAGCAGCTTGGTAGGACAGGGGGCGCGTGCAGATACGCAGTATTTT.

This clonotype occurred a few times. CDR3 nucleotides: TGCAGCGTTAAATTCCGGGACACCGGGGAGCTGTTTTTT. The encoded protein is CSVKFRDTGELFF. The V and J genes are TRBV29-1 and TRBJ2-2, with no clear D. Deletions cut 5 bases from V and 3 bases from J, with 10 bases between. The CDR3 is 13 residues long. The V gene's germline CDR1 is SQVTM and CDR2 ANQGSEA.

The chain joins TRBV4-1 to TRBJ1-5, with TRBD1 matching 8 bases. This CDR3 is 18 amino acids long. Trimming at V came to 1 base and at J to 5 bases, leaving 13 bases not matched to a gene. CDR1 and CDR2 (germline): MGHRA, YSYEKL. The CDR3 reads CASSQGIRGRVRDQPQHF. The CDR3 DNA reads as TGCGCCAGCAGCCAAGGTATCAGGGGGCGAGTCCGGGATCAGCCCCAGCATTTT.

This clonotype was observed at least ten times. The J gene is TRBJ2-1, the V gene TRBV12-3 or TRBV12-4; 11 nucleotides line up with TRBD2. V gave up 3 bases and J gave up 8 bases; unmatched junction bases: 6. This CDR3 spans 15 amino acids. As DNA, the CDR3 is TGTGCCAGCAGTTTTGAACTAGCGGGAGCCCATGAGCAGTTCTTC. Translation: CASSFELAGAHEQFF.

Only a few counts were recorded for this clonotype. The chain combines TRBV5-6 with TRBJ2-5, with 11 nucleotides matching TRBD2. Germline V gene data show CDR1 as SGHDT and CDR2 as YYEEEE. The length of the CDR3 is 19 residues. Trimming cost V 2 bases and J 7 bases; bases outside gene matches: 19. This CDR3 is CASSLGSVLAGEKIGTQYF. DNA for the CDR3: TGTGCCAGCAGCTTAGGAAGTGTACTAGCGGGAGAGAAGATAGGGACCCAGTACTTC.

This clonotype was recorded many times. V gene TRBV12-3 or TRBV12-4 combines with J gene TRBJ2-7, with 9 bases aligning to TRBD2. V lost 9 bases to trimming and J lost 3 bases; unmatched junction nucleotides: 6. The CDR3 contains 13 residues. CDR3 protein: CARVQREDYEQYF. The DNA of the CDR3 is TGTGCCAGAGTCCAGCGGGAGGACTACGAGCAGTACTTC.

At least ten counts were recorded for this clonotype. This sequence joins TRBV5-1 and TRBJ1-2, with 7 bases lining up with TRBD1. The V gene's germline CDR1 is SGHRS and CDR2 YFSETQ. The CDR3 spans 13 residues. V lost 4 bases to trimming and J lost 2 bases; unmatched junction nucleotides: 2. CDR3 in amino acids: CASSVTGNYGYTF. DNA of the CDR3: TGCGCCAGCAGCGTGACAGGGAACTATGGCTACACCTTC.

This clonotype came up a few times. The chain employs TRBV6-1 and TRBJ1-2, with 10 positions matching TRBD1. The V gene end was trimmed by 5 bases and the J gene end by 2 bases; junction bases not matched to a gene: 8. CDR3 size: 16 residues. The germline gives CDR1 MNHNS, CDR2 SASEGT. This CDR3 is CASSTRQGALNYGYTF. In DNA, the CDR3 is TGTGCCAGCAGTACCAGACAGGGGGCGCTGAACTATGGCTACACCTTC.

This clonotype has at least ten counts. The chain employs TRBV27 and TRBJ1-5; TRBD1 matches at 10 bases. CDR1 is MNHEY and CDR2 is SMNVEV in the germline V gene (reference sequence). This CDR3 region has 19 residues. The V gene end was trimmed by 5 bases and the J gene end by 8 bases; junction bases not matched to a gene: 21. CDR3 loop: CASSRSGTGVGVIKKPQHF. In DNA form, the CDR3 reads TGTGCCAGCAGTCGATCCGGGACAGGGGTCGGGGTTATAAAGAAGCCCCAGCATTTT.

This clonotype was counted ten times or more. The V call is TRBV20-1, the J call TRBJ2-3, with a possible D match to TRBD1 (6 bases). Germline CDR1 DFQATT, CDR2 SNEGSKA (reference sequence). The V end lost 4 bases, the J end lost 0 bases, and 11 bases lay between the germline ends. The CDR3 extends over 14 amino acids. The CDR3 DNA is TGCAGTGCTACAAGGACAGCTAGCACAGATACGCAGTATTTT. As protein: CSATRTASTDTQYF.

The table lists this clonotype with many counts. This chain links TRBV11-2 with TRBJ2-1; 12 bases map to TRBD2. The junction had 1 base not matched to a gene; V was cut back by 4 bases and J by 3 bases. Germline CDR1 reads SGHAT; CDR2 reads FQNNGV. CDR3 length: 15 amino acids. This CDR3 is CASSWTSGNYNEQFF. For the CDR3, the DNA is TGTGCCAGCAGCTGGACTAGCGGGAACTACAATGAGCAGTTCTTC.

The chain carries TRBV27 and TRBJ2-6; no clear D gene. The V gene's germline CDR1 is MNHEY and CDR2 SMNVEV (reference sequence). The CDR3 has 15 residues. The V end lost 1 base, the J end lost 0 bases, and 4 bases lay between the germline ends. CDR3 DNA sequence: TGTGCCAGCAGTTTATTGTTCTCTGGGGCCAACGTCCTGACTTTC. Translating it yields CASSLLFSGANVLTF.

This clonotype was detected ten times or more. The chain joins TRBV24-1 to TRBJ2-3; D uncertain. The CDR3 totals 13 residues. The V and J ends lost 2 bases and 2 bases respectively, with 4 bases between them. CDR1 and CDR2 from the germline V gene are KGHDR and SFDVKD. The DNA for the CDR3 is TGTGCCACCAGTGATTGGCACACAGATACGCAGTATTTT. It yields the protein CATSDWHTDTQYF.

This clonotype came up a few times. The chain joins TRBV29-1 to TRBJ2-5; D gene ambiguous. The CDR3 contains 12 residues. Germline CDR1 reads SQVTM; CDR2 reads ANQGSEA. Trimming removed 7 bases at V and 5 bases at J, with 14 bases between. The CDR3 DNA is TGCAGCGGCGAATCCGACGGTGAGACCCAGTACTTC. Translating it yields CSGESDGETQYF.

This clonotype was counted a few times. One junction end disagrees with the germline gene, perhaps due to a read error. CDR3 coding DNA: TGTGCCAGCAGTGTTGACAGGGCTTGGGCTTGGGACTTC. This sequence encodes CASSVDRAWAWDF. The chain carries TRBV6-2 or TRBV6-3 and TRBJ2-4, with TRBD1 identical over 7 bases. CDR1 is MNHEY and CDR2 is SVGEGT in the germline V gene. This CDR3 contains 13 residues.

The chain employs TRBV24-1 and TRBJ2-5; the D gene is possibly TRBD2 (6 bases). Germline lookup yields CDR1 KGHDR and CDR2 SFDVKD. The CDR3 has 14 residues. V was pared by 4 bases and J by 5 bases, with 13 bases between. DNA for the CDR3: TGTGCCACCAGTGAGGCGGGGAGCTGGGAGACCCAGTACTTC. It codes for CATSEAGSWETQYF.

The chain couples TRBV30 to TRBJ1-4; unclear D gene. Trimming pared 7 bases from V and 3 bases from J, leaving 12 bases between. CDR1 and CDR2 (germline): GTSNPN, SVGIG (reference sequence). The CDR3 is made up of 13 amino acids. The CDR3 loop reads CASQTLSNEKLFF. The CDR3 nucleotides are TGTGCCTCCCAGACCCTCTCTAATGAAAAACTGTTTTTT.

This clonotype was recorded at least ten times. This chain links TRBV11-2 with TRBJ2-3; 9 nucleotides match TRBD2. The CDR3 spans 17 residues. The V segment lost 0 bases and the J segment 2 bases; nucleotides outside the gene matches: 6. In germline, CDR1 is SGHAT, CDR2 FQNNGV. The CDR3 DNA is TGTGCCAGCAGCTTAGATCCTAGCGGGACCCACACAGATACGCAGTATTTT. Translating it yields CASSLDPSGTHTDTQYF.

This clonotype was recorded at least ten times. CDR3 region: CAISESEQVTYEQYF. The CDR3 coding sequence is TGTGCCATCAGTGAGTCTGAGCAGGTAACCTACGAGCAGTACTTC. J is TRBJ2-7 and V is TRBV10-3; D unclear. The germline V and J ends were trimmed by 0 bases and 2 bases, with 11 bases remaining between them. Germline V gene data show CDR1 as ENHRY and CDR2 as SYGVKD. The CDR3 runs 15 residues.

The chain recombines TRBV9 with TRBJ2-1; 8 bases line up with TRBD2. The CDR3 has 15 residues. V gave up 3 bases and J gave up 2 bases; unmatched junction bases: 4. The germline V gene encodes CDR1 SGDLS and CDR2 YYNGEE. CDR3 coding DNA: TGTGCCAGCAGCGGGGGACTAGGGGCCTACAATGAGCAGTTCTTC. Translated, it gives CASSGGLGAYNEQFF.

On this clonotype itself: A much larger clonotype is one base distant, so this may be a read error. Here the CDR3 DNA reads TGTGCCACCGGGAGGACAGATACGCAGTATTTT. Translation gives CATGRTDTQYF. The chain carries TRBV6-1 and TRBJ2-3; TRBD2 matches 7 bases. Germline lookup yields CDR1 MNHNS and CDR2 SASEGT. The CDR3 loop spans 11 amino acids. J gave up 3 bases and V 10 bases, and 1 base lay outside the gene matches.